A selection of T cell receptor beta chains follows, all from one sample in a study of metastatic and nonmetastatic thyroid tumors. TCRdb re-clonotyped the PCR reads via MiXCR. The repertoire consists of 2,000 to 2,500 clones, with roughly 24% occurring once and the leading ten covering around 26%. The sequencing sample was made of adjacent normal tissue. These receptors all stem from a male donor with papillary thyroid cancer or a benign thyroid nodule (not recorded which). Some clones in this sample may be carry-over from other donors' samples. CDR3s include the opening cysteine and the closing phenylalanine or tryptophan. D genes are given only for firm matches. Clone size is not always given. Where it is, it says once, few, many or a class for expanded clones.

clone_size | d_call | j_call | v_call | cdr3_aa | cdr3_nt
few | TRBD1 | TRBJ1-2 | TRBV6-1 | CASSFDHRGPEGYTF | TGTGCCAGCAGTTTCGACCACAGGGGGCCTGAAGGCTACACCTTC
few | TRBD1 | TRBJ2-2 | TRBV6-1 | CASVETGYDTGELFF | TGTGCCAGCGTTGAGACAGGGTATGACACCGGGGAGCTGTTTTTT
few | TRBD2 | TRBJ2-1 | TRBV6-1 | CASSAPGGVYNEQFF | TGTGCCAGCAGCGCCCCGGGGGGTGTCTACAATGAGCAGTTCTTC
large | . | TRBJ1-1 | TRBV2 | CASSDRENTEAFF | TGTGCCAGCAGTGACAGGGAGAACACTGAAGCTTTCTTT
. | TRBD1 | TRBJ1-5 | TRBV6-1 | CASTQQGVSNQPQHF | TGTGCCAGCACCCAACAGGGGGTGAGCAATCAGCCCCAGCATTTT
. | . | TRBJ2-6 | TRBV15 | CAAPTGPTGVANVLTF | TGTGCCGCCCCGACAGGGCCTACGGGGGTGGCCAACGTCCTGACTTTC
few | . | TRBJ1-5 | TRBV27 | CASSDSGGPNQPQHF | TGTGCCAGCAGTGACAGTGGGGGGCCCAATCAGCCCCAGCATTTT
. | TRBD1 | TRBJ1-2 | TRBV20-1 | CSASVPTGGNYGYTF | TGCAGTGCTAGCGTACCGACAGGGGGTAACTATGGCTACACCTTC
few | . | TRBJ1-5 | TRBV28 | CASSPWTGEGNQPQHF | TGTGCCAGCAGCCCGTGGACCGGCGAGGGCAATCAGCCCCAGCATTTT
. | . | TRBJ1-2 | TRBV28 | CASSRPQESLSGYTF | TGTGCCAGCAGCCGACCACAGGAGAGTCTATCGGGCTACACCTTC
. | . | TRBJ1-2 | TRBV4-1 | CASSQGKFGPGGYTF | TGCGCCAGCAGCCAAGGGAAGTTCGGACCTGGGGGCTACACCTTC
. | . | TRBJ1-2 | TRBV19 | CASSTAGRLHGYTF | TGTGCCAGTAGTACTGCAGGGAGACTTCATGGCTACACCTTC
. | . | TRBJ1-1 | TRBV28 | CASNSNPAANTEAFF | TGTGCCAGCAATTCCAACCCAGCAGCGAACACTGAAGCTTTCTTT
few | . | TRBJ1-1 | TRBV7-9 | CASSPGSSGEAFF | TGTGCCAGCAGCCCAGGGTCGAGCGGTGAAGCTTTCTTT
few | TRBD1 | TRBJ1-2 | TRBV28 | CASYLQGASYGYTF | TGTGCCAGCTACCTTCAGGGGGCGAGTTATGGCTACACCTTC
. | . | TRBJ1-1 | TRBV7-8 | CASSLDPGGTEAFF | TGTGCCAGCAGCTTAGATCCGGGAGGCACTGAAGCTTTCTTT
. | TRBD1 | TRBJ2-2 | TRBV2 | CASSQGTDGELFF | TGTGCCAGCAGTCAGGGGACAGACGGGGAGCTGTTTTTT
few | TRBD2 | TRBJ2-1 | TRBV2 | CASSERAGGPSEQFF | TGTGCCAGCAGTGAACGGGCGGGAGGGCCAAGTGAGCAGTTCTTC
. | TRBD2 | TRBJ2-3 | TRBV9 | CASSTNLGGRDTQYF | TGTGCCAGCAGCACCAACCTCGGGGGGAGAGATACGCAGTATTTT
few | TRBD1 | TRBJ1-2 | TRBV28 | CASRPTGGGWYGYTF | TGTGCCAGCAGACCCACAGGGGGCGGGTGGTATGGCTACACCTTC
large | TRBD2 | TRBJ2-3 | TRBV7-2 | CASSLSTSGMTNF | TGTGCCAGCAGCCTCTCGACTAGCGGGATGACGAATTTT
large | . | TRBJ2-3 | TRBV7-7 | CASSPIEGTDTQYF | TGTGCCAGCAGCCCGATAGAGGGCACAGATACGCAGTATTTT
large | . | TRBJ2-3 | TRBV27 | CASGIGTRSTDTQYF | TGTGCCAGCGGGATAGGGACAAGGAGCACAGATACGCAGTATTTT
large | TRBD1 | TRBJ1-5 | TRBV2 | CASSADRVNQPQHF | TGTGCCAGCAGTGCGGACAGGGTTAATCAGCCCCAGCATTTT
few | . | TRBJ1-5 | TRBV20-1 | CSARGERGIFNQPQHF | TGCAGTGCTAGAGGGGAGAGAGGGATTTTCAATCAGCCCCAGCATTTT
few | TRBD2 | TRBJ2-7 | TRBV27 | CASSTTSGAYEQYF | TGTGCCAGCAGTACTACTAGCGGGGCCTACGAGCAGTACTTC
. | TRBD1 | TRBJ1-6 | TRBV6-2/TRBV6-3 | CASSYSRQGGNSPLHF | TGTGCCAGCAGTTACTCGAGACAGGGGGGGAATTCACCCCTCCACTTT
many | TRBD1 | TRBJ1-5 | TRBV28 | CASSLDYYRGREYQPQHF | TGTGCCAGCAGTTTAGATTACTACAGGGGACGAGAGTATCAGCCCCAGCATTTT
large | TRBD2 | TRBJ2-1 | TRBV24-1 | CATSDQKIAGPGNEQFF | TGTGCCACCAGTGATCAGAAAATAGCGGGTCCGGGCAATGAGCAGTTCTTC
large | . | TRBJ2-5 | TRBV2 | CASSPSRTQQETQYF | TGTGCCAGCAGTCCCTCACGGACACAGCAAGAGACCCAGTACTTC
. | TRBD1 | TRBJ2-5 | TRBV2 | CASSAGQVQETQYF | TGTGCCAGCAGTGCGGGACAGGTCCAAGAGACCCAGTACTTC
. | TRBD2 | TRBJ2-7 | TRBV2 | CASSVGRVGPYEQYF | TGTGCCAGCAGTGTGGGGAGGGTCGGTCCCTACGAGCAGTACTTC
large | . | TRBJ1-4 | TRBV20-1 | CSAKTGPSNEKLFF | TGCAGTGCCAAGACAGGCCCTTCTAATGAAAAACTGTTTTTT
medium-sized | . | TRBJ2-7 | TRBV4-2 | CASRGAYEQYF | TGTGCCAGCAGGGGGGCCTACGAGCAGTACTTC
. | . | TRBJ1-2 | TRBV24-1 | CATSDEGSSYGYTF | TGTGCCACCAGTGATGAGGGATCTTCCTATGGCTACACCTTC
few | . | TRBJ2-1 | TRBV6-1 | CASSRWYNEQFF | TGTGCCAGCTCTAGATGGTACAATGAGCAGTTCTTC
medium-sized | . | TRBJ2-6 | TRBV18 | CASSPLSGARSSGANVLTF | TGTGCCAGCTCACCACTATCAGGGGCGCGTAGCTCTGGGGCCAACGTCCTGACTTTC
large | TRBD2 | TRBJ2-1 | TRBV12-3/TRBV12-4 | CASSFSGTRNKFF | TGTGCCAGCAGTTTTTCCGGGACTAGGAATAAGTTCTTC
large | . | TRBJ2-2 | TRBV15 | CASRYGGANTGELFF | TGTGCCAGCCGTTACGGCGGAGCGAACACCGGGGAGCTGTTTTTT
many | . | TRBJ1-6 | TRBV4-1 | CASSQPSDWNSPLHF | TGCGCCAGCAGCCAACCTTCGGACTGGAATTCACCCCTCCACTTT
many | . | TRBJ1-2 | TRBV6-1 | CASDSSYGYTF | TGTGCCAGTGACTCCTCCTATGGCTACACCTTC
few | . | TRBJ2-1 | TRBV28 | CASSPPLDNEQFF | TGTGCCAGCAGTCCTCCCTTAGACAATGAGCAGTTCTTC
few | . | TRBJ1-6 | TRBV9 | CASSPSGGKGSPLHF | TGTGCCAGCAGCCCCAGTGGGGGGAAGGGGTCACCCCTCCACTTT
medium-sized | . | TRBJ2-5 | TRBV20-1 | CSAMDTQETQYF | TGCAGTGCTATGGACACGCAAGAGACCCAGTACTTC
. | TRBD1 | TRBJ2-7 | TRBV15 | CATSIDRAYEQYF | TGTGCCACCAGCATAGACAGGGCTTACGAGCAGTACTTC
. | . | TRBJ2-3 | TRBV10-2 | CASSENGITDTQYF | TGCGCCAGCAGTGAAAACGGGATTACAGATACGCAGTACTTT
. | . | TRBJ1-2 | TRBV7-3 | CASSLGRIYGYTF | TGTGCCAGCAGCTTGGGACGGATATATGGCTACACCTTC
. | . | TRBJ1-1 | TRBV5-1 | CASSFLGGTEAFF | TGCGCCAGCAGCTTTTTAGGGGGGACTGAAGCTTTCTTT
few | TRBD2 | TRBJ2-7 | TRBV2 | CASRGLAGGMGEQYF | TGTGCCAGCAGGGGACTAGCGGGGGGAATGGGCGAGCAGTACTTC
. | TRBD1 | TRBJ2-7 | TRBV5-6 | CASSWGQGLYEQYF | TGTGCCAGCAGCTGGGGACAGGGGCTCTACGAGCAGTACTTC
many | . | TRBJ2-5 | TRBV5-6 | CASSPGWGGQGETQYF | TGTGCCAGCAGCCCGGGCTGGGGGGGCCAAGGAGAGACCCAGTACTTC
. | . | TRBJ2-7 | TRBV29-1 | CSVERREYF | TGCAGCGTCGAGAGGAGGGAGTACTTC
once | . | TRBJ2-7 | TRBV7-7 | CASSRGAGRGYEQYF | TGTGCCAGCAGTCGTGGCGCGGGACGGGGCTACGAGCAGTACTTC
. | TRBD1 | TRBJ1-2 | TRBV6-1 | CASSETDRGHGYTF | TGTGCCAGCAGTGAAACGGACAGGGGGCACGGCTACACCTTC
. | . | TRBJ1-1 | TRBV5-6 | CASSWGQTEAFF | TGTGCCAGCAGCTGGGGCCAGACTGAAGCTTTCTTT